This TCR beta chain is drawn from a study of shared clonotypes between healthy human individuals. There are 16 residues in the CDR3. Germline lookup yields CDR1 SGDLS and CDR2 YYNGEE. J was trimmed by 5 bases and V by 4 bases; bases with no gene match: 12. TCRdb keeps only in-frame clones here, not all; method: immunoSEQ multiplex PCR. The sample has about 2.3 million clones, under 95% seen once; the top ten hold around 0.35%. The TCR was taken from a man between 18 and 35 years old in good health. Some clones in this sample may be carry-over from other donors' samples. The sample consisted of naive CD4+ T cells from PBMCs. Subset specified: CD45RA+ positively selected. This chain uses TRBV9 with TRBJ2-5, with 9 bases aligning to TRBD1. The CDR3 DNA sequence: TGTGCCAGCAGCAATGCCGCGGGACAGGGAGGCGAGACCCAGTACTTC. It specifies CASSNAAGQGGETQYF.